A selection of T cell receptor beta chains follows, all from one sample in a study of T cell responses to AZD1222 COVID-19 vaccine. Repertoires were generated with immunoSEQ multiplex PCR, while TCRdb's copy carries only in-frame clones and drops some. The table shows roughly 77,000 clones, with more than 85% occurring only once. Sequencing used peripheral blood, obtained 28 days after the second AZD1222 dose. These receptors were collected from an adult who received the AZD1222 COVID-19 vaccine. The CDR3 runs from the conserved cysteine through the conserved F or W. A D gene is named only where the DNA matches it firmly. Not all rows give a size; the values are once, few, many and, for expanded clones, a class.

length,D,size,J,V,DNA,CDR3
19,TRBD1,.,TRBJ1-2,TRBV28,TGTGCCAGCAGTTTAAGTCGTAGGCAGGGGGCGGGTTTGGGGCTTGGCTACACCTTC,CASSLSRRQGAGLGLGYTF
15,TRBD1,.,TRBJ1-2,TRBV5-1,TGCGCCAGCAGCTTGTCTGGGACAGGGAACTATGGCTACACCTTC,CASSLSGTGNYGYTF
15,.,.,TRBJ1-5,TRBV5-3,TGTGCCAGAATCCTCATGTACCAGCAGGATCAGCCCCAGCATTTT,CARILMYQQDQPQHF
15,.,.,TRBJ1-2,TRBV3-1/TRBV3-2,TGTGCCAGCAGCCAAGATACTTCGGGGTCCGGGGGCTACACCTTC,CASSQDTSGSGGYTF
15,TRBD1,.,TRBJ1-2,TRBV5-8,TGTGCCAGCAGCAGAACAATGACAGGGGCGGAGGGCTACACCTTC,CASSRTMTGAEGYTF
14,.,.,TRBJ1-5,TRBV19,TGTGCCAGCACCTGGACACCAAGCAATCAGCCCCAGCATTTT,CASTWTPSNQPQHF
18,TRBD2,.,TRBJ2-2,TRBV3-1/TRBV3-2,TGTGCCAGCAGCCAGGCCTCGGGACTAGCGGGAGAGGGCGGGGAGCTGTTTTTT,CASSQASGLAGEGGELFF
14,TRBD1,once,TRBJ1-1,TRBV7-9,TGTGCCAGCACTCAAGGACAGGGACGCACTGAAGCTTTCTTT,CASTQGQGRTEAFF
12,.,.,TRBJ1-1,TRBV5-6,TGTGCCAGCAGCTTGGTGGTGGGGGTGCCTTTCTTT,CASSLVVGVPFF
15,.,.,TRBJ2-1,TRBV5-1,TGCGCCAGCAGCTTGGAACCCAACTCCTACAATGAGCAGTTCTTC,CASSLEPNSYNEQFF
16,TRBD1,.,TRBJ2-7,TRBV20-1,TGCAGTGCTAGTGGCCTCCATGGGGACAGAGGCCCCGAGCAGTACTTC,CSASGLHGDRGPEQYF
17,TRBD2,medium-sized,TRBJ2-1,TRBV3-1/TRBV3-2,TGTGCCAGCAGCCAAGACCGGACTAGCGGGCGGTACAATGAGCAGTTCTTC,CASSQDRTSGRYNEQFF
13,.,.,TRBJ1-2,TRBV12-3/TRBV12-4,TGTGCCAGCAGCCAGACGGAAGACTATGGCTACACCTTC,CASSQTEDYGYTF
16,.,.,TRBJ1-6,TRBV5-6,TGTGCCAGCAGCTTGGGGAGGGAATCGAGTACTTCACCCCTCCACTTT,CASSLGRESSTSPLHF
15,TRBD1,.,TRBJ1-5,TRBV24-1,TGTGCCACCAGCCCCACAGGACAGGGGGATCAGCCCCAGCATTTT,CATSPTGQGDQPQHF
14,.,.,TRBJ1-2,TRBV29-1,TGCAGCGTTGAAGTGGGCACAGGGAACTATGGCTACACCTTC,CSVEVGTGNYGYTF
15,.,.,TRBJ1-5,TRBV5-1,TGCGCCAGCAGCGCAAGCGGGTATAGCAATCAGCCCCAGCATTTT,CASSASGYSNQPQHF
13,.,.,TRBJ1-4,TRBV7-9,TGTGCCTGTCGGGGAGCCTTTAATGAAAAACTGTTTTTT,CACRGAFNEKLFF
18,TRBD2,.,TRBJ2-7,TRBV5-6,TGTGCCAGCAGCTTGTCTTCGGGAGGGAGGTCGTTTTTCTACGAGCAGTACTTC,CASSLSSGGRSFFYEQYF
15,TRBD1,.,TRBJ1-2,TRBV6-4,TGTGCCAGCAGTGCCGGGACAGGAAAAAACTATGGCTACACCTTC,CASSAGTGKNYGYTF
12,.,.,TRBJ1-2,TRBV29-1,TGCAGCGTTGAAGGGTTTTCCGATGGCTACACCTTC,CSVEGFSDGYTF
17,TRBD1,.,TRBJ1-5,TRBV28,TGTGCCAGCAGTTTAGGGGGGACAGGGTTTAGCAATCAGCCCCAGCATTTT,CASSLGGTGFSNQPQHF
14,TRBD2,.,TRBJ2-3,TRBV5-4,TGTGCCAGCAGCTTGGATTCGCGGGAGGTTCCGCAGTATTTT,CASSLDSREVPQYF
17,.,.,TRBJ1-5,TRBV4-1,TGCGCCAGCAGCCAAGATCGTGGGGCAGGGGTAAATCAGCCCCAGCATTTT,CASSQDRGAGVNQPQHF
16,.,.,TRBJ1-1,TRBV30,TGTGCCTGGAGTGCAGGGAAGGTTGGTTGGGGCACTGAAGCTTTCTTT,CAWSAGKVGWGTEAFF
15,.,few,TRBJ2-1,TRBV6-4,TGTGCCAGCAGTGTAAGGGAGGAGGGGTACAATGAGCAGTTCTTC,CASSVREEGYNEQFF
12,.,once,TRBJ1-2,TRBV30,TGTGCCTGGAGTAGGGATAACTATGGCTACACCTTC,CAWSRDNYGYTF
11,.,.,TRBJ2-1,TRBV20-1,TGCAGTGCTAGCGGGTACAATGAGCAGTTCTTC,CSASGYNEQFF
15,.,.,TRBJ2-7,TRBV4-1,TGCGCCAGCAGCCATTTCCGGGGGAGCTCCTACGAGCAGTACTTC,CASSHFRGSSYEQYF